The sequence of this T cell receptor (beta chain) was determined in a study of shared clonotypes between healthy human individuals (dated by TCRdb to 2019 to 2021). General notes on the study: The cohort comprised a couple of women and a few men aged 18 to 49 years. For each donor, CD4 naive and CD4 memory were each given three plates, CD8 naive was given two plates, and CD8 memory was given one plate. To estimate repertoire size and how much clonotypes are shared between individuals, the study performed deep sequencing of blood TCR repertoires from a handful of healthy adults. To increase sequencing depth and limit assay-specific biases, TCR repertoire library preparation and sequencing were carried out by different laboratories using diverse techniques. Leukapheresis yielded between about 0.9 and 10 billion PBMCs per donor. Study-wide conclusions, independent of this receptor: Sampling was restricted to blood, and TCR repertoires in tissues likely differ from the TCR repertoires found in blood. Compared with non-shared clonotypes, the clonotypes found in all four sorted-subset donors had higher generation probabilities. Incomplete sequencing was indicated by rarefaction of sorted-subset datasets, despite the large sequencing depth. Pairwise subsampling led to the expectation that sequencing depth would affect the degree of clonotype sharing among donors. Naive subsets generally had larger estimated clonotype richness than memory subsets did. Because the study included a small number of donors, the genetic and exposure-history diversity represented was limited. Around 5.4% of naive CD4, 3.5% of naive CD8, roughly 2.4% of memory CD4, and over 0.35% of memory CD8 clonotypes were shared across a handful of donors.

On this clone itself: Its specific antigen is unknown. Base quality data are lacking; no much larger clone is found one base away.

The CDR3 numbers 15 residues from cysteine through phenylalanine. This entry keeps only the CDR3 DNA: 45 bases, framed from base 1. For this chain, trimming is 6 bases at the V end and 7 bases at the J end, and the number of junction bases without a gene match is 11. CDR1 and CDR2 are drawn from the germline V gene (reference sequence): MNHEY, SMNVEV. Using the deep immunoSEQ assay, TCR CDR3 regions were amplified from genomic DNA by multiplex PCR. For each cell subset, the extracted genomic DNA was distributed evenly across all wells of several immunoSEQ 96-well plates, and each plate served as one replicate. For sorted subsets, 150 to 200 ng genomic DNA, equal to about 30,000 T cell genomes, was loaded into each replicate PCR. Purified libraries were measured with a Qubit 3.0 fluorometer, size-checked on a Bioanalyzer 2100, and measured again with the KAPA Library Quantification kit. Every immunoSEQ 96-well plate was sequenced on a separate single-read 150-cycle Illumina NextSeq 550 flow cell. The source study handled its data this way. Because only junctional sequences without quality scores were contained in the immunoSEQ output, filtering matching that applied to full-length reads could not be performed. Sequences were annotated with PyIR, a Python wrapper for IgBLAST v1.9, and V/J genes and CDR3 were assigned using IMGT germline references. Reads were filtered out if the reads had weak V/J assignments (E-value above 1e-6), no CDR3, stop codons, out-of-frame junctions, or ambiguous translated residues. V3J clonotypes were defined by identical inferred V gene, J gene, and CDR3 amino acid sequence. The percentage overlap between two repertoires was calculated by dividing the number of shared unique clonotypes by the size of the smaller repertoire. Three approaches were used to assess repertoire richness: RTK rarefaction, the Chao1 estimator, and Recon v2.1 estimates of unobserved clonotypes. Generation probabilities were computed with OLGA for all TCRbeta clonotypes obtained by the gDNA method from several donors. TCRdb took over this immuneACCESS table, retaining in-frame rearrangements with V and J assigned. Such tables are incomplete; in checked studies, under half of the missing clones stem from an unresolved V gene, and the remainder is unexplained. That table gives V, J and clone size, and the DNA gave D and trimming. The sample yields about 2 million clones; roughly 95% were counted once. The ten biggest clones cover roughly 1.2% of the sample.

CD8 naive samples were CD45RO-negative cells positively selected for CCR7, giving a CD45RA+CCR7+ population that excluded TemRA cells. The donors were healthy, HIV-negative adults with no recently reported acute infections or vaccinations. Every donor was a Caucasian adult living in Nashville, Tennessee, USA. Blood was obtained by leukapheresis, after which PBMCs were separated by Ficoll-Histopaque density gradient centrifugation and cryopreserved in liquid nitrogen vapor phase. Purity and quantity of every magnetically sorted T cell population were checked by analytical flow cytometry. Genomic DNA was isolated from each sorted fraction and quantified by UV absorbance on a Nanodrop 2000c.

The receptor's source is a man aged 18 to 29 in good health. Material for sequencing was naive CD8+ T cells sorted from blood. The cell subset or site tag for this specimen amounts to: CD45RA+CCR7+. Recombination joined TRBV27 with TRBJ1-5, with 8 central nucleotides matching TRBD1. The nucleotides are TGTGCCAGCAGCAGCACTCGGACAGGGATCCAGCCCCAGCATTTT. Its translation is CASSSTRTGIQPQHF.